These 27 T cell receptor beta chains originate from one sample sequenced in a study of T cells in Graves' hyperthyroidism and ophthalmopathy. TCR beta CDR3 region amplification was performed from RNA transcripts. In the first-round RT-PCR of the TCR CDR3, the HTBI primer set was used. TCRdb analysed the multiplex PCR reads with MiXCR anew, one entry per CDR3 protein. This table holds roughly 300,000 distinct CDR3 sequences, roughly 14% found once. The sequenced material came from blood. The origin of the receptors is a woman aged 25-40 years with Graves' hyperthyroidism.

In this sample, this clonotype turned up once. This may stem from a read error, because a much larger clone lies one nucleotide away. The rearrangement joins TRBV6-2 or TRBV6-3 to TRBJ2-7; D tentatively fits TRBD1 or TRBD2 (5 bases each). V was cut by 5 bases and J by 0 bases, with 14 bases left in between. Germline-derived CDR1 and CDR2 are MNHEY and SVGEGT. This CDR3 comprises 15 residues. The CDR3 loop is CASSGWGSSSYEQYF. For the CDR3, the DNA is TGTGCCAGCAGTGGTTGGGGGAGCAGCTCCTACGAGCAGTACTTC.

This clonotype occurred many times. V usage is TRBV7-2 and J usage is TRBJ1-1; D is undetermined. The germline CDR1 and CDR2 sequences are SGHTA and FQGNSA. The length of the CDR3 is 12 residues. The germline V and J ends were trimmed by 4 bases and 10 bases, with 13 bases remaining between them. CDR3 DNA: TGTGCCAGCAGCTCTTCATTCTCTGCAGCTTTCTTT. Residues: CASSSSFSAAFF. Complete variable domain (other parts from reference TRBV7-2 and TRBJ1-1): GAGVSQSPSNKVTEKGKDVELRCDPISGHTALYWYRQSLGQGLEFLIYFQGNSAPDKSGLPSDRFSAERTGGSVSTLTIQRTQQEDSAVYLCASSSSFSAAFFGQGTRLTVV.

J is TRBJ1-1 and V is TRBV14, with D unresolved. Germline V gene lookup returns CDR1 SGHDN and CDR2 FVKESK. V dropped 5 bases and J dropped 2 bases, with 9 bases sitting between them. This CDR3 has 13 amino acids. The CDR3 here is CASSWTQNTEAFF. CDR3 DNA sequence: TGTGCCAGCAGCTGGACCCAAAACACTGAAGCTTTCTTT.

This clonotype was observed at least ten times. The chain couples TRBV20-1 to TRBJ2-7, with 8 positions matching TRBD1. V trimming: 6 bases; J trimming: 4 bases; junction bases outside the gene matches: 8. The CDR3 spans 13 residues. From germline, CDR1 is DFQATT and CDR2 SNEGSKA (reference sequence). CDR3 coding DNA: TGCAGTGCCACCGGGACAGGTCTATACGAGCAGTACTTC. Protein sequence: CSATGTGLYEQYF.

This clonotype was observed a few times. The CDR3 spells CASSYSIWTGGNSPLHF. The CDR3 DNA is TGTGCCAGCAGTTACTCGATATGGACAGGGGGGAATTCACCCCTCCACTTT. This chain joins TRBV6-5 and TRBJ1-6; 10 bases agree with TRBD1. V was pared by 0 bases and J by 7 bases, with 6 bases of the junction left unmatched. Germline loops: CDR1 MNHEY, CDR2 SVGAGI. This CDR3 is built from 17 residues.

This clonotype was observed a handful of times. DNA of the CDR3: TGCAGCGGAATAACAGGTAACACTGAAGCTTTCTTT. This gives the protein CSGITGNTEAFF. The J gene is TRBJ1-1, the V gene TRBV29-1; possibly TRBD1 for D (5 bases). The CDR3 sequence is 12 residues long. The ends were cut back, 7 bases at V and 2 bases at J, with 11 bases in the middle. Germline CDR1 reads SQVTM; CDR2 reads ANQGSEA.

For this clonotype: One base away lies a much larger clone, so this may be a sequencing read error. V and J are TRBV30 and TRBJ1-1; no clear D. This CDR3 is built from 13 residues. CDR1 GTSNPN and CDR2 SVGIG come from the germline V gene (reference sequence). As DNA, the CDR3 is TGTGCCTGGAGTGTAACAAGAAACACTGAAGCTTCCTTT. This translates into CAWSVTRNTEASF.

This clonotype occurred many times. V and J are TRBV5-6 and TRBJ1-1, with D unresolved. V was trimmed by 3 bases and J by 5 bases, leaving 14 bases between them. This CDR3 is 14 amino acids long. The germline gives CDR1 SGHDT, CDR2 YYEEEE. The CDR3 nucleotides are TGTGCCAGCAGCTCTAGGACGGTAACAACTGAAGCTTTCTTT. It yields the protein CASSSRTVTTEAFF.

This clonotype was found once. The chain couples TRBV18 to TRBJ2-1, with TRBD1 matching over 9 bases. This CDR3 has 16 amino acids. The germline V gene encodes CDR1 KGHSH and CDR2 LQKENI. The trim removed 3 bases at V and 6 bases at J, leaving 9 bases unmatched. CDR3 amino acids: CASSPAGTGWANEQFF. As DNA, the CDR3 is TGTGCCAGCTCACCGGCAGGGACAGGGTGGGCCAATGAGCAGTTCTTC.

The chain links TRBV28 to TRBJ2-3, with no clear D. Germline-derived CDR1 and CDR2 are MDHEN and SYDVKM. The V end was cut by 3 bases, the J end by 7 bases, with 17 bases between. CDR3 length: 15 residues. The CDR3 nucleotides are TGTGCCAGCAGTTTTGGGATAGCTGAGTCTAATACGCAGTATTTT. It codes for CASSFGIAESNTQYF.

This clonotype came up many times. The gene calls are TRBV7-9 and TRBJ2-5, with 8 bases matching TRBD1. V was clipped by 4 bases and J by 4 bases; unmatched bases: 17. This CDR3 has 18 amino acids. Germline V lookup: CDR1 SEHNR, CDR2 FQNEAQ (reference sequence). The CDR3 loop is CASSYASNRQGLRETQYF. The CDR3 DNA reads as TGTGCCAGCAGCTACGCCTCGAACCGACAGGGGTTACGAGAGACCCAGTACTTC.

This clonotype came up a few times. The chain is built from TRBV12-3 or TRBV12-4 and TRBJ2-3; D unclear. This CDR3 has 15 residues. V lost 2 bases to trimming and J lost 2 bases, with 11 bases between them. CDR3 in DNA: TGTGCCAGCAGTTTATGGAAAGTGGACACAGATACGCAGTATTTT. It translates to CASSLWKVDTDTQYF.

This clonotype was seen more than once but under ten times. This chain connects TRBV10-3 to TRBJ2-6, with 8 bases aligning to TRBD1. This CDR3 contains 16 residues. V shed 5 bases, J shed 4 bases, and the junction held 7 bases outside the gene matches. CDR1 ENHRY and CDR2 SYGVKD come from the germline V gene. CDR3 sequence reads: CAISPGTGLGANVLTF. In DNA, the CDR3 is TGTGCCATCAGTCCGGGGACAGGCCTCGGGGCCAACGTCCTGACTTTC.

The rearrangement joins TRBV19 to TRBJ1-1; 8 bases are a match to TRBD1. This CDR3 has 13 residues. Germline-derived CDR1 and CDR2 are LNHDA and SQIVND (reference sequence). J was trimmed by 5 bases and V by 7 bases; bases with no gene match: 6. The chain's CDR3 is CASTMDRVTEAFF. CDR3 sequence (DNA): TGTGCCAGTACCATGGACAGGGTAACTGAAGCTTTCTTT.

This clonotype was counted ten times or more. The chain is built from TRBV20-1 and TRBJ2-7, with D hard to call. V lost 6 bases and J lost 3, with 9 bases in between. Germline lookup yields CDR1 DFQATT and CDR2 SNEGSKA (reference sequence). The length of the CDR3 is 11 residues. The CDR3 DNA sequence: TGCAGTGCAGGGATGTACTACGAGCAGTACTTC. Protein: CSAGMYYEQYF.

A word on this clonotype: Compared with germline, one end of the junction differs, possibly owing to a read error. V is TRBV12-3 or TRBV12-4 and J is TRBJ2-2; 9 nucleotides align to TRBD2. This CDR3 region has 14 residues. CDR3 DNA sequence: TGTGCCAGCAGGTTAGCGGGAGACACCGGGGAGCTGTTTTTT. It encodes CASRLAGDTGELFF.

A few counts support this clonotype. The chain's CDR3 is CSAGLAGGRSSYNEQFF. The CDR3, as DNA: TGCAGTGCGGGACTAGCGGGAGGGAGGAGCTCCTACAATGAGCAGTTCTTC. This chain connects TRBV20-1 to TRBJ2-1; TRBD2 matches at 16 bases. There are 17 residues in the CDR3. The germline V gene has CDR1 DFQATT and CDR2 SNEGSKA (reference sequence). The V and J ends lost 6 bases and 0 bases, in that order; junction bases with no gene match: 5.

This clonotype was seen repeatedly, ten times or more. This chain joins TRBV28 and TRBJ2-7; D ambiguous. CDR1 and CDR2 (germline): MDHEN, SYDVKM. Trimming took off 5 bases at V and 3 bases at J, with 8 bases between the two ends. The CDR3 consists of 12 residues. The CDR3 sequence is CASSGTLYEQYF. CDR3 DNA sequence: TGTGCCAGCAGTGGCACCCTCTACGAGCAGTACTTC.

There are many counts of this clonotype. V and J are TRBV28 and TRBJ1-2; perhaps TRBD1 as D (5 bases). The CDR3 runs 16 residues. V was pared by 5 bases and J by 0 bases, with 16 bases between. The V gene's germline CDR1 is MDHEN and CDR2 SYDVKM. The CDR3 sequence is CASSPHRGTPNYGYTF. The DNA for the CDR3 is TGTGCCAGCAGTCCTCATAGGGGAACCCCTAACTATGGCTACACCTTC.

In this sample, this clonotype turned up many times. J is TRBJ2-5 and V is TRBV19, with D perhaps given as TRBD1 or TRBD2 (6 bases each). There are 14 residues in the CDR3. Germline assignment: CDR1 LNHDA and CDR2 SQIVND (reference sequence). The ends were cut back, 7 bases at V and 5 bases at J, with 17 bases in the middle. CDR3: CASKPPGASETQYF. CDR3 DNA: TGTGCCAGTAAGCCCCCGGGGGCGAGTGAGACCCAGTACTTC.

Many counts were recorded for this clonotype. The chain is built from TRBV3-1 and TRBJ2-3; no firm D call. Deletions cut 1 base from V and 4 bases from J, with 6 bases between. Germline values: CDR1 LGHDT, CDR2 YNNKEL (reference sequence). The CDR3 spans 13 residues. CDR3 nucleotide sequence: TGTGCCAGCAGCCAAGGGGCCTCAGATACGCAGTATTTT. This codes for CASSQGASDTQYF.

This chain links TRBV19 with TRBJ2-5, with D tentatively TRBD2 (6 bases). Germline V gene sequence: CDR1 LNHDA, CDR2 SQIVND (reference sequence). Trimming removed 6 bases from V and 0 bases from J, with 14 bases in between. The CDR3 loop spans 15 amino acids. The chain's CDR3 is CASRVGGADQETQYF. The CDR3 coding sequence is TGTGCCAGTAGGGTAGGCGGGGCGGACCAAGAGACCCAGTACTTC.

The chain carries TRBV7-3 and TRBJ2-1; 13 bases fit TRBD2. The germline V gene encodes CDR1 SGHTA and CDR2 FQGTGA. The length of the CDR3 is 17 residues. The V gene end was trimmed by 4 bases and the J gene end by 9 bases; junction bases not matched to a gene: 12. This CDR3 is CASSSGRLTSGRFEQFF. The CDR3 coding sequence is TGTGCCAGCAGCTCCGGGAGGTTGACTAGCGGGAGGTTTGAGCAGTTCTTC.

With respect to this clonotype: Its ends do not fully match the called genes, so a read error is possible. The J gene is TRBJ1-4, the V gene TRBV5-5; 12 bases align to TRBD1. The CDR3 contains 17 residues. Germline loops: CDR1 SGHKS, CDR2 YYEKEE (reference sequence). In nucleotides, the CDR3 is TGCGCCAGCAGCCCCACCGGGACAGGGGGCTTCGATGAAAAACTGTTTTTT. It yields the protein CASSPTGTGGFDEKLFF.

This clonotype has a count of ten or more. The V call is TRBV7-2, the J call TRBJ2-7; 10 bases align to TRBD2. Germline loops: CDR1 SGHTA, CDR2 FQGNSA. V lost 6 bases to trimming and J lost 6 bases; unmatched junction nucleotides: 14. This CDR3 region has 16 residues. This CDR3 reads CASSPSSGSKVGEQYF. The CDR3 DNA is TGTGCCAGCAGTCCTTCTAGCGGGAGTAAAGTAGGCGAGCAGTACTTC. Using reference TRBV7-2 and TRBJ2-7 for the parts outside the CDR3, the full variable domain is GAGVSQSPSNKVTEKGKDVELRCDPISGHTALYWYRQSLGQGLEFLIYFQGNSAPDKSGLPSDRFSAERTGGSVSTLTIQRTQQEDSAVYLCASSPSSGSKVGEQYFGPGTRLTVT.

This clonotype was observed a few times. This CDR3 reads CASSFRGKFYEQYF. DNA for the CDR3: TGTGCCAGCAGTTTCAGGGGTAAATTCTACGAGCAGTACTTC. V gene TRBV28 combines with J gene TRBJ2-7; the D gene is possibly TRBD1 (6 bases). V dropped 3 bases and J dropped 3 bases, with 12 bases sitting between them. This CDR3 contains 14 residues. Per the germline V gene, CDR1 is MDHEN and CDR2 is SYDVKM.

This clonotype was recorded a few times. V is TRBV5-1 and J is TRBJ2-5; D not certain. The CDR3 loop spans 12 amino acids. Germline assignment: CDR1 SGHRS and CDR2 YFSETQ. Trimming took 7 bases from V and 0 from J, leaving 7 bases between them. The CDR3 nucleotides are TGCGCCAGCCAGGCGTACCAAGAGACCCAGTACTTC. As protein: CASQAYQETQYF.